The clone carrying this T cell receptor beta chain was found a few times. Its antigen is currently unknown. This sample stems from a study of T-cell reconstitution after alpha-beta-depleted transplantation in children. Preparation of the TCRbeta library used unique molecular identifiers. TCRdb re-called the PCR reads with MiXCR, one entry per CDR3 protein. Of 150,000 to 250,000 distinct CDR3 sequences listed, around 5.9% are singletons. Findings and caveats of the study: Surviving recipient T cells and thymic progenitors accounted for the high day-60 TCRbeta diversity observed in some patients. Expanded clones from the graft, numbering several hundred, reportedly supplied alpha-beta T cells about two months after transplant. By one year post-transplant, T-cell counts and diversity largely arose from T cells that were newly produced.

This specimen was PBMCs, taken before TCRalphabeta/CD19-depleted stem cell transplant. The TCR originated in a girl under three years old with combined immunodeficiency, due to receive a stem cell transplant.

The CDR3 reads CATGTGKNQPQHF. The CDR3, as DNA: TGTGCCACCGGGACAGGGAAAAATCAGCCCCAGCATTTT. The chain carries TRBV19 and TRBJ1-5, with TRBD1 identical over 9 bases. Trimming took 10 bases from V and 4 from J; bases not matched to a gene: 5. Germline assignment: CDR1 LNHDA and CDR2 SQIVND (reference sequence). The CDR3 consists of 13 residues.